The clone carrying this T cell receptor (beta chain) was recorded only once. The data belong to a study of T cell changes during pregnancy in multiple sclerosis. The assay was immunoSEQ multiplex PCR, and TCRdb's table has in-frame clones only and misses some. The sample lists some 68,000 clones, approximately 93% occurring once. There are 15 residues in the CDR3. Germline lookup yields CDR1 SGDLS and CDR2 YYNGEE. V lost 1 base and J 4 bases, leaving 12 bases between the germline ends. The chain combines TRBV9 with TRBJ2-1; D may be TRBD2 (6 bases). This sample comprised peripheral blood, obtained in the second trimester of pregnancy. This TCR was recovered from a female donor with multiple sclerosis, enrolled in a pregnancy study. For the CDR3, the DNA is TGTGCCAGCAGCGTAAGGACGGGAGAATACAATGAGCAGTTCTTC. It translates to CASSVRTGEYNEQFF. Looking up the rest from reference TRBV9 and TRBJ2-1 gives the full variable domain: DSGVTQTPKHLITATGQRVTLRCSPRSGDLSVYWYQQSLDQGLQFLIQYYNGEERAKGNILERFSAQQFPDLHSELNLSSLELGDSALYFCASSVRTGEYNEQFFGPGTRLTVL.